Presented here are 28 T cell receptor beta chains from one specimen sequenced in a study of CD8+CD57+ T cells in acquired aplastic anemia. It was genomic DNA that served as the template for profiling TCR beta VDJ and CDR3. MiXCR was run by TCRdb on the reads, yielding one entry per CDR3 protein. The repertoire holds around 170,000 distinct CDR3 sequences, with under 55% as singletons. Sequencing was carried out using sorted CD4+, CD8+, or CD8+CD57+ T cells (not recorded which) from PBMCs. The receptors were sampled from a human donor in good health.

This rearrangement joins TRBV10-3 to TRBJ2-7, with 7 bases lining up with TRBD1. Per germline, CDR1 ENHRY and CDR2 SYGVKD. This CDR3 is built from 14 residues. The V and J ends lost 7 bases and 1 base, in that order; junction bases with no gene match: 7. The DNA of the CDR3 is TGTGCCATCACGCCGACAGGGATGTCCTACGAGCAGTACTTC. Amino acids: CAITPTGMSYEQYF.

This clonotype was detected ten times or more. The V call is TRBV19, the J call TRBJ1-5; D is uncertain. Deletions cut 3 bases from V and 6 bases from J, with 15 bases between. Per germline, CDR1 LNHDA and CDR2 SQIVND (reference sequence). This CDR3 is built from 15 residues. Here the CDR3 reads CASSIRRDVGQPQHF. The CDR3 nucleotides are TGTGCCAGTAGTATCCGGAGGGATGTAGGTCAGCCCCAGCATTTT.

This chain joins TRBV5-1 and TRBJ2-3; TRBD2 aligns across 7 bases. The ends lost 0 bases at V and 2 bases at J; junction bases unmatched: 9. CDR1 is SGHRS and CDR2 is YFSETQ in the germline V gene. The CDR3 loop spans 17 amino acids. The CDR3 DNA sequence: TGCGCCAGCAGCTTGGGCGGAGGCGGGGGTTCCACAGATACGCAGTATTTT. It yields the protein CASSLGGGGGSTDTQYF.

This clonotype came up a few times. This chain's CDR3 is CASSEERSTGGSNQPQHF. The CDR3 nucleotides are TGTGCCAGCAGTGAAGAAAGGTCGACAGGGGGGAGCAATCAGCCCCAGCATTTT. The chain carries TRBV6-1 and TRBJ1-5; 9 positions match TRBD1. V was clipped by 1 base and J by 1 base; unmatched bases: 8. Germline lookup yields CDR1 MNHNS and CDR2 SASEGT. CDR3 size: 18 residues.

This clonotype was seen ten or more times. The chain has TRBV20-1 and TRBJ2-5; D perhaps matches TRBD1 (6 bases). V was clipped by 0 bases and J by 0 bases, with 11 bases between them. The CDR3 has 15 amino acids. From germline, CDR1 is DFQATT and CDR2 SNEGSKA (reference sequence). CDR3 DNA: TGCAGTGCTAGAGATATACAGGGCTACCAAGAGACCCAGTACTTC. It codes for CSARDIQGYQETQYF.

The rearrangement joins TRBV2 to TRBJ1-2, with D maybe TRBD1 (5 bases). CDR1 is SNHLY and CDR2 is FYNNEI in the germline V gene. The CDR3 has 15 amino acids. Trimming removed 3 bases from V and 6 bases from J, with 17 bases in between. The CDR3 protein is CASSEEGAGSDGYTF. CDR3 coding DNA: TGTGCCAGCAGTGAGGAGGGAGCAGGGTCGGATGGCTACACCTTC.

This chain connects TRBV25-1 to TRBJ1-5; D is unresolved. Between the trimmed V and J ends, which lost 3 bases and 7 bases, there was a span of 16 bases. Germline CDR1 MGHDK, CDR2 SYGVNS. The CDR3 consists of 15 residues. CDR3 residues: CASSEGRGFRQPQHF. The CDR3 DNA reads as TGTGCCAGCAGTGAGGGAAGAGGATTCAGGCAGCCCCAGCATTTT. The full variable domain, completed using reference TRBV25-1 and TRBJ1-5, is EADIYQTPRYLVIGTGKKITLECSQTMGHDKMYWYQQDPGMELHLIHYSYGVNSTEKGDLSSESTVSRIRTEHFPLTLESARPSHTSQYLCASSEGRGFRQPQHFGDGTRLSIL.

The chain joins TRBV18 to TRBJ1-1; D is undetermined. V was pared by 0 bases and J by 2 bases, with 7 bases between. CDR3 size: 14 residues. Germline V gene data show CDR1 as KGHSH and CDR2 as LQKENI. This CDR3 reads CASSPPVLNTEAFF. CDR3 DNA sequence: TGTGCCAGCTCACCACCGGTGCTAAACACTGAAGCTTTCTTT. The full variable domain, completed using reference TRBV18 and TRBJ1-1, is NAGVMQNPRHLVRRRGQEARLRCSPMKGHSHVYWYRQLPEEGLKFMVYLQKENIIDESGMPKERFSAEFPKEGPSILRIQQVVRGDSAAYFCASSPPVLNTEAFFGQGTRLTVV.

The chain recombines TRBV29-1 with TRBJ2-5; D tentatively fits TRBD1 or TRBD2 (6 bases each). The CDR3 totals 15 residues. The germline V gene encodes CDR1 SQVTM and CDR2 ANQGSEA. Trimming took off 0 bases at V and 11 bases at J, with 22 bases between the two ends. CDR3 sequence: CSVEDSGGREGTQYF. The CDR3 region has the DNA TGCAGCGTTGAAGATTCTGGGGGGCGCGAAGGTACGCAGTACTTC.

In its sample, this clonotype was seen many times. DNA for the CDR3: TGTGCCAGCAGTGGTACAGTCCAAGAGACCCAGTACTTC. It specifies CASSGTVQETQYF. This chain connects TRBV25-1 to TRBJ2-5; the D is unclear. This CDR3 spans 13 amino acids. V shed 4 bases and J shed 1 base, with 7 bases lying between them. Looked up from germline, CDR1 is MGHDK and CDR2 is SYGVNS.

The V and J genes are TRBV10-1 and TRBJ1-3, with D unresolved. The germline V gene encodes CDR1 WNHNN and CDR2 SYGVQD (reference sequence). The CDR3 is made up of 10 amino acids. V dropped 7 bases and J dropped 8 bases, with 6 bases sitting between them. The CDR3, as DNA: TGCGCCAGCACTCGGGACACCATATATTTT. Its translation: CASTRDTIYF.

Only one count was recorded for this clonotype. The chain carries TRBV7-2 and TRBJ2-7; D unresolved. V shed 5 bases and J shed 6 bases, with 11 bases lying between them. This CDR3 region has 12 residues. Germline assignment: CDR1 SGHTA and CDR2 FQGNSA. CDR3 coding DNA: TGTGCCAGCAGCCACCCTCCAGGCGAGCAGTACTTC. Encoded protein: CASSHPPGEQYF.

This clonotype was detected a few times. The chain employs TRBV12-3 or TRBV12-4 and TRBJ2-2; no clear D gene. This CDR3 has 16 amino acids. V dropped 1 base and J dropped 5 bases, with 14 bases sitting between them. The CDR3 is CASSLGGFGRTGELFF. DNA for the CDR3: TGTGCCAGCAGTTTAGGCGGTTTTGGTCGAACCGGGGAGCTGTTTTTT.

As regards this clonotype: Being one base from a much bigger clone, this may be a read error. CDR3 protein: CSAKDRGSEKLFF. DNA of the CDR3: TGCAGTGCCAAAGACAGGGGTAGTGAAAAACTGTTTTTT. The chain uses TRBV20-1 and TRBJ1-4; 8 bases match TRBD1. Germline loops: CDR1 DFQATT, CDR2 SNEGSKA (reference sequence). The CDR3 is made up of 13 amino acids. The V and J ends lost 6 bases and 7 bases, in that order; junction bases with no gene match: 7.

This clonotype was seen just once. This chain connects TRBV10-3 to TRBJ1-2; no firm D call. The V and J ends lost 3 bases and 1 base respectively, with 9 bases between them. The CDR3 totals 14 residues. Germline loops: CDR1 ENHRY, CDR2 SYGVKD. CDR3 nucleotides: TGTGCCATCAGTGACGGGCAGGTTAACTATGGCTACACCTTC. Translating gives CAISDGQVNYGYTF.

The chain recombines TRBV29-1 with TRBJ1-2, with TRBD1 identical over 10 bases. The V and J ends lost 0 bases and 3 bases, in that order; junction bases with no gene match: 4. Germline-derived CDR1 and CDR2 are SQVTM and ANQGSEA. The CDR3 loop spans 15 amino acids. The CDR3 is CSVEDLGQGYYGYTF. The CDR3 DNA reads as TGCAGCGTTGAAGATCTGGGACAGGGGTACTATGGCTACACCTTC.

The table lists this clonotype with a few counts. The genes are TRBV6-4 and TRBJ2-1, with D perhaps matching TRBD1 or TRBD2 (5 bases each). Trimming cost V 2 bases and J 2 bases, with 13 bases left between them. The CDR3 is 16 amino acids. In germline, CDR1 is MRHNA, CDR2 SNTAGT. DNA of the CDR3: TGTGCCAGCAGTGACAAAAAGGGACGGACCTACAATGAGCAGTTCTTC. It codes for CASSDKKGRTYNEQFF.

This clonotype was observed at least ten times. The CDR3 DNA is TGTGCCAGCAGCTTAGTGGGACAGGGGGCTCGGGAGACCCAGTACTTC. It codes for CASSLVGQGARETQYF. This chain uses TRBV7-9 with TRBJ2-5; TRBD1 agrees at 12 bases. The CDR3 covers 16 residues. V gave up 1 base and J gave up 5 bases; unmatched junction bases: 5. Germline V gene lookup returns CDR1 SEHNR and CDR2 FQNEAQ (reference sequence). The full variable domain, in which reference TRBV7-9 and TRBJ2-5 provide the parts outside the CDR3, is DTGVSQNPRHKITKRGQNVTFRCDPISEHNRLYWYRQTLGQGPEFLTYFQNEAQLEKSRLLSDRFSAERPKGSFSTLEIQRTEQGDSAMYLCASSLVGQGARETQYFGPGTRLLVL.

The genes are TRBV7-9 and TRBJ1-2, with 7 positions matching TRBD1. Losses at the gene ends were 4 bases for V and 1 base for J; bases not matched to a gene: 6. CDR1 and CDR2 from the germline V gene are SEHNR and FQNEAQ (reference sequence). The CDR3 runs to 15 residues. For the CDR3, the DNA is TGTGCCAGCAGCTCCACCCGGGACAGTAACTATGGCTACACCTTC. This gives the protein CASSSTRDSNYGYTF. The variable domain in full, with the rest retrieved from reference TRBV7-9 and TRBJ1-2, is DTGVSQNPRHKITKRGQNVTFRCDPISEHNRLYWYRQTLGQGPEFLTYFQNEAQLEKSRLLSDRFSAERPKGSFSTLEIQRTEQGDSAMYLCASSSTRDSNYGYTFGSGTRLTVV.

This clonotype has just a few counts. A much larger clone lies one base from this, so it may be a read error. The chain has TRBV7-8 and TRBJ1-4; maybe TRBD1 (5 bases). The CDR3 covers 15 residues. V shed 6 bases and J shed 5 bases, with 16 bases lying between them. The germline CDR1 and CDR2 sequences are SGHVS and FQNEAQ. In DNA form, the CDR3 reads TGTGCCAGCAGGAAGGGGCGACGGGGGAATGAAAAACTGTTTTTT. Translating gives CASRKGRRGNEKLFF.

This clonotype has just a few counts. The rearrangement links TRBV10-3 to TRBJ2-3; D is perhaps TRBD1 (5 bases). The CDR3 is made up of 16 amino acids. CDR1 is ENHRY and CDR2 is SYGVKD in the germline V gene. V lost 3 bases and J lost 6, with 19 bases in between. CDR3 sequence reads: CAISELIRANGDTQYF. In DNA form, the CDR3 reads TGTGCCATCAGTGAATTGATCAGGGCAAACGGTGATACGCAGTATTTT.

The rearrangement links TRBV20-1 to TRBJ2-7; D is ambiguous. The CDR3 runs 15 residues. V lost 3 bases and J lost 3, with 18 bases in between. The germline CDR1 and CDR2 sequences are DFQATT and SNEGSKA (reference sequence). CDR3 in amino acids: CSARRTGLSFYEQYF. The CDR3 DNA is TGCAGTGCTAGGCGAACCGGGTTGTCTTTCTACGAGCAGTACTTC.

On this clonotype: One end of the junction fails to match germline, which may point to a read error. The rearrangement links TRBV15 to TRBJ2-7; D is unclear. CDR3 length: 15 residues. CDR1 is LNHNV and CDR2 is YYDKDF in the germline V gene (reference sequence). The CDR3 nucleotides are TGTGCCGCCAGCAGCTCGAACGATGGACGCGACGAGCAGTACTTC. Residues: CAASSSNDGRDEQYF.

In its sample, this clonotype was seen a few times. The V call is TRBV12-3 or TRBV12-4, the J call TRBJ2-2, with D possibly matching TRBD1 (7 bases). The CDR3 is 14 amino acids. The V end was cut by 6 bases, the J end by 4 bases, with 12 bases between. In nucleotides, the CDR3 is TGTGCCAGCAGGCTCCAGGGGGGCACCGGGGAGCTGTTTTTT. Residues: CASRLQGGTGELFF.

The chain joins TRBV20-1 to TRBJ2-3; D remains unclear. Between the trimmed V and J ends, which lost 3 bases and 2 bases, there was a span of 18 bases. The CDR3 is 16 amino acids. CDR1 is DFQATT and CDR2 is SNEGSKA in the germline V gene (reference sequence). Here the CDR3 reads CSARIRANGFTDTQYF. CDR3 DNA sequence: TGCAGTGCTAGGATACGGGCTAACGGGTTCACAGATACGCAGTATTTT.

The rearrangement links TRBV9 to TRBJ2-1; D is possibly TRBD2 (5 bases). V was clipped by 0 bases and J by 3 bases, with 25 bases between them. The CDR3 sequence is 20 residues long. In germline, CDR1 is SGDLS, CDR2 YYNGEE. The CDR3 coding sequence is TGTGCCAGCAGCGTAGACGTAGGAGGTAGGGCTGGACGACACTACAATGAGCAGTTCTTC. Its translation: CASSVDVGGRAGRHYNEQFF. The whole variable domain, remainder taken from reference TRBV9 and TRBJ2-1, is DSGVTQTPKHLITATGQRVTLRCSPRSGDLSVYWYQQSLDQGLQFLIQYYNGEERAKGNILERFSAQQFPDLHSELNLSSLELGDSALYFCASSVDVGGRAGRHYNEQFFGPGTRLTVL.

The chain combines TRBV29-1 with TRBJ2-7; D is perhaps TRBD2 (6 bases). CDR3 length equals 15 residues. Germline V CDR1 and CDR2: SQVTM, ANQGSEA. V gave up 3 bases and J gave up 4 bases, with 19 bases separating them. The CDR3 loop is CSVDQGWGDGYEQYF. CDR3 coding DNA: TGCAGCGTTGATCAAGGGTGGGGGGATGGGTACGAGCAGTACTTC.

The V call is TRBV5-1, the J call TRBJ2-7; weak D call: TRBD1 (6 bases). The germline gives CDR1 SGHRS, CDR2 YFSETQ. CDR3 length: 13 residues. Between the trimmed V and J ends, which lost 3 bases and 6 bases, there was a span of 13 bases. Written as DNA, the CDR3 is TGCGCCAGCAGCTCAACAGGGTATGGCGAGCAGTACTTC. As protein: CASSSTGYGEQYF.